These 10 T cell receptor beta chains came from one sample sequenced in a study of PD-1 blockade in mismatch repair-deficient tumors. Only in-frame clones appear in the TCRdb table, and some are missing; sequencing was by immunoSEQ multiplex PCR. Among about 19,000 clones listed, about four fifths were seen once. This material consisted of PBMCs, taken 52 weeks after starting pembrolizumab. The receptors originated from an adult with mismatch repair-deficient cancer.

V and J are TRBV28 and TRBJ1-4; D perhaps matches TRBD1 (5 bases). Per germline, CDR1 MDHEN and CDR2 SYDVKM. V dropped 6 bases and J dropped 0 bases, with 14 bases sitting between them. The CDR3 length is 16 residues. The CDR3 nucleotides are TGTGCCAGCAGCCCCGGGGGAGGCTCAACTAATGAAAAACTGTTTTTT. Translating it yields CASSPGGGSTNEKLFF.

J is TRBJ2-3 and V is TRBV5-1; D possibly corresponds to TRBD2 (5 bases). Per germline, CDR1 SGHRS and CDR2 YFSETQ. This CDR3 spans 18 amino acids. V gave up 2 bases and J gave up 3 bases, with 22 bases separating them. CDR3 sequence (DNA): TGCGCCAGCAGCTTTATCCCCCTACTAGGACTGAATACAGATACGCAGTATTTT. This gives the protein CASSFIPLLGLNTDTQYF. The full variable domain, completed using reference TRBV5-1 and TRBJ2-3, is KAGVTQTPRYLIKTRGQQVTLSCSPISGHRSVSWYQQTPGQGLQFLFEYFSETQRNKGNFPGRFSGRQFSNSRSEMNVSTLELGDSALYLCASSFIPLLGLNTDTQYFGPGTRLTVL.

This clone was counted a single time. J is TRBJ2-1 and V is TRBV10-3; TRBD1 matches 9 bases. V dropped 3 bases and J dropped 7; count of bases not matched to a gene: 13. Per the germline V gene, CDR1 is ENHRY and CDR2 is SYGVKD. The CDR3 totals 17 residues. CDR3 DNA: TGTGCCATCAGTGATTGGACAGGGGAGGGGATTTTAAATGAGCAGTTCTTC. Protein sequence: CAISDWTGEGILNEQFF.

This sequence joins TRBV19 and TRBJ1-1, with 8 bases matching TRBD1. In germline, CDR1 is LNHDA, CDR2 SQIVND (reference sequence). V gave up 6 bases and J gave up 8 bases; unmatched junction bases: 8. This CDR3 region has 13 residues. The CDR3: CASRLAGGSEAFF. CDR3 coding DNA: TGTGCCAGTAGATTAGCAGGGGGCAGCGAAGCTTTCTTT.

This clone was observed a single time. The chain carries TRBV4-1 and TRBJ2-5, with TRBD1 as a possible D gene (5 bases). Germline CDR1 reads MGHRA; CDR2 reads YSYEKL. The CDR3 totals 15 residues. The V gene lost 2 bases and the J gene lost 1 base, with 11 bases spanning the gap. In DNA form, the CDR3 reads TGCGCCAGCAGCCAATTAGGGGTGGCCCAAGAGACCCAGTACTTC. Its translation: CASSQLGVAQETQYF.

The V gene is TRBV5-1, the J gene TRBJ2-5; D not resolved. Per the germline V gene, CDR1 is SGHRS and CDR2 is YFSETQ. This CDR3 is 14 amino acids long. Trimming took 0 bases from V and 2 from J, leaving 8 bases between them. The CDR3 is CASSLGADQETQYF. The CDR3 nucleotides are TGCGCCAGCAGCTTGGGGGCAGATCAAGAGACCCAGTACTTC.

The CDR3 loop is CASSEPTLPGTSGRAVETQYF. In DNA form, the CDR3 reads TGCGCCAGCAGTGAGCCAACCCTTCCCGGGACTAGCGGGAGGGCCGTAGAGACCCAGTACTTC. The V gene is TRBV10-2, the J gene TRBJ2-5; 16 bases agree with TRBD2. Germline V gene data show CDR1 as WSHSY and CDR2 as SAAADI. The CDR3 consists of 21 residues. With V trimmed by 2 bases and J by 4 bases, 16 bases remained unmatched.

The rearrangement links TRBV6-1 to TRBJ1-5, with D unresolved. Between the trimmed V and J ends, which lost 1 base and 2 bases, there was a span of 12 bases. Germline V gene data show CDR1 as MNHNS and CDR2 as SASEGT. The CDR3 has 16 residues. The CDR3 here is CASSEGVVSGNQPQHF. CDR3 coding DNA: TGTGCCAGCAGTGAAGGAGTGGTATCGGGCAATCAGCCCCAGCATTTT.

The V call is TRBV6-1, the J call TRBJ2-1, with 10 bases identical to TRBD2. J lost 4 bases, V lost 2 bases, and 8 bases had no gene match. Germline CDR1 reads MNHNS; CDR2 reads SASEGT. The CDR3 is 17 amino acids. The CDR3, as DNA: TGTGCCAGCAGTGAATTCAAGACTAGCGGGTTATACAATGAGCAGTTCTTC. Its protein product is CASSEFKTSGLYNEQFF.

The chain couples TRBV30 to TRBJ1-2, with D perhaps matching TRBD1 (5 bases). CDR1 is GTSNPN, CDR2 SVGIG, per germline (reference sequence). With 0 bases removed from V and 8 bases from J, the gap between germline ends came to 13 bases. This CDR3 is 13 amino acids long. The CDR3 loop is CAWSVVGVTGYTF. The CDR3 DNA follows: TGTGCCTGGAGTGTGGTAGGGGTGACGGGCTACACCTTC.